Following are 3 T cell receptor beta chains from one sample sequenced in a study of blood T cells in healthy people across ages. A second about 6 to 12 cycle PCR used barcoded and J-beta primers. TCRdb analysed the 5' RACE reads with MiXCR anew, one entry per CDR3 protein. In the table there are some 700,000 distinct CDR3 sequences, 40% to 45% of which are singletons. Sequencing used blood. These receptors were obtained from a woman aged 55-69 years in good health.

The CDR3 spells CASSRGLAGNTDTQYF. The CDR3 DNA follows: TGCGCCAGCAGCCGAGGACTAGCGGGGAACACAGATACGCAGTATTTT. The J gene is TRBJ2-3, the V gene TRBV4-1; the match to TRBD2 covers 12 bases. CDR1 is MGHRA, CDR2 YSYEKL, per germline. V gave up 4 bases and J gave up 2 bases; unmatched junction bases: 4. The CDR3 has 16 amino acids.

This chain connects TRBV7-9 to TRBJ1-2; TRBD1 agrees at 10 bases. The CDR3 is 15 amino acids. Trimming at V came to 6 bases and at J to 4 bases, leaving 8 bases not matched to a gene. In germline, CDR1 is SEHNR, CDR2 FQNEAQ (reference sequence). CDR3 nucleotide sequence: TGTGCCAGCAGGCTTCCGGGACAGGGGAGCTATGGCTACACCTTC. It encodes CASRLPGQGSYGYTF.

This clonotype came up many times. The chain combines TRBV20-1 with TRBJ2-7; TRBD1 aligns across 10 bases. There are 15 residues in the CDR3. In germline, CDR1 is DFQATT, CDR2 SNEGSKA (reference sequence). The trim removed 6 bases at V and 3 bases at J, leaving 11 bases unmatched. The CDR3 loop is CSAQSQTGGNYEQYF. The CDR3 nucleotides read TGCAGTGCCCAATCCCAGACAGGGGGCAACTACGAGCAGTACTTC.